This T cell receptor beta chain was captured by sequencing in a study of blood T cell repertoires in COVID-19. Profiling relied on immunoSEQ multiplex PCR, and the TCRdb table lists in-frame clones only, not all of them. Among some 300,000 clones, around 90% were seen once, and the ten largest hold approximately 2%. The cohort comprised adults aged 18 to 89 years residing in 20 to 30 US areas. In assigning cohorts, the study relied on participant-reported clinical history. Germline V gene data show CDR1 as LGHNA and CDR2 as YNFKEQ. This CDR3 region has 15 residues. Trimming removed 5 bases from V and 5 bases from J, with 17 bases in between.

The chain uses TRBV4-2 and TRBJ2-3, with D possibly being TRBD2 (7 bases). The specimen was PBMCs or T cells enriched from blood (not recorded which). The source of this sequence is a woman aged 60 to 75 in a cohort exposed to, infected with or recovered from COVID-19 (not recorded which). The CDR3 coding sequence is TGTGCCAGCAGCTTACGACTAGGGGGGGAAGATACGCAGTATTTT. This translates into CASSLRLGGEDTQYF.